The 5 T cell receptor beta chains reported below all come from one sample, sequenced in a study of blood T cell repertoires in COVID-19. The repertoire was sequenced with immunoSEQ multiplex PCR; TCRdb's copy has only in-frame clones and lacks some. The sample carries 24,000 or so clones, roughly 89% recorded once. Sequenced: peripheral blood. All receptors come from a woman older than 75 with active or convalescent COVID-19.

The gene calls are TRBV6-5 and TRBJ1-5; TRBD1 aligns across 8 bases. The CDR3 totals 14 residues. V lost 5 bases and J lost 3; bases outside the gene matches: 3. Germline V gives CDR1 MNHEY, CDR2 SVGAGI. The chain's CDR3 is CASSMDRVNQPQHF. The CDR3 DNA reads as TGTGCCAGCAGTATGGACAGGGTCAATCAGCCCCAGCATTTT.

The chain has TRBV12-3 or TRBV12-4 and TRBJ1-5; the match to TRBD1 covers 7 bases. The CDR3 length is 13 residues. The J segment lost 7 bases and the V segment lost 7 bases, leaving 7 bases of the junction unmatched. The CDR3 loop reads CASTRDSFQPQHF. The DNA for the CDR3 is TGTGCCAGCACCAGGGACAGTTTCCAGCCCCAGCATTTT.

The V gene is TRBV11-2, the J gene TRBJ2-3; perhaps TRBD1 as D (5 bases). The V and J ends lost 2 bases and 0 bases respectively, with 9 bases between them. Germline CDR1 is SGHAT and CDR2 is FQNNGV. The CDR3 spans 15 residues. CDR3 in amino acids: CASSLWTTSTDTQYF. DNA for the CDR3: TGTGCCAGCAGCTTATGGACAACCAGCACAGATACGCAGTATTTT.

The chain links TRBV6-5 to TRBJ2-7, with TRBD2 matching 7 bases. The CDR3 has 15 amino acids. The germline gives CDR1 MNHEY, CDR2 SVGAGI. Trimming removed 0 bases from V and 0 bases from J; junction bases left unmatched: 2. The CDR3 is CASSYSSGHSYEQYF. The CDR3 DNA sequence: TGTGCCAGCAGTTACTCTAGCGGGCACTCCTACGAGCAGTACTTC.

The V and J genes are TRBV9 and TRBJ1-2, with D possibly TRBD1 on 5 matching bases. CDR1 and CDR2 (germline): SGDLS, YYNGEE. Between the trimmed V and J ends, which lost 7 bases and 2 bases, there was a span of 6 bases. The CDR3 has 11 amino acids. In DNA, the CDR3 is TGTGCCAGCGGGGGGAACTATGGCTACACCTTC. Amino acid sequence: CASGGNYGYTF.